Detailed here is one TCR beta chain. Its matching antigen is unknown. The CDR3 is made up of 15 amino acids. Germline CDR1 MNHNS, CDR2 SASEGT. V lost 6 bases to trimming and J lost 0 bases; unmatched junction nucleotides: 5. Amplification used 60 Vbeta primers and 13 Jbeta primers. TCRdb's copy holds only in-frame clones and misses some; the assay was immunoSEQ multiplex PCR. This sample yields around 150,000 clones, of which 65% to 80% are seen a single time; 6.5% belongs to the top ten. These data come from a study of cytomegalovirus exposure and HLA in healthy donors. Across the study: For the roughly 400 genotyped donors, over 80% fell within the Caucasian-associated ancestry cluster. Study-level results: It was in a later analysis that TCR association rates were seen to vary by HLA locus, highest for DRB1 and lowest for HLA-C.

The chain is built from TRBV6-1 and TRBJ1-5; TRBD1 agrees at 7 bases. The receptor was derived from a middle-aged man in good health and CMV-seropositive. The sample taken for sequencing was PBMCs. The CDR3 region has the DNA TGTGCCAGCAGCCGGACAGGTTTTAGCAATCAGCCCCAGCATTTT. Protein: CASSRTGFSNQPQHF.